This TCR beta chain comes out of a study of blood T cell repertoires in COVID-19 (dated by TCRdb to the early 2020s). Regarding the complete study: Samples from collaborators originated in the United States, Italy and Spain and spanned both the acute and convalescent phases of COVID-19. The material from the prospective study consisted of cDNA or gDNA derived from T cells, B-cell-depleted T cells, or PBMCs. Deeply sampled blood TCRbeta repertoires from subjects exposed to, actively infected with, or recovered from COVID-19 were included in the dataset. A freely available public database, intended as a resource for researchers studying the immune response to SARS-CoV-2, is where the repertoires were released. The samples were drawn from two sources: the first 160 participants of the ongoing ImmuneRACE study, and some 1,300 subjects contributed by 6 global collaborators. Sample metadata almost always included a de-identified subject ID, COVID-19 status, age in years and sex. HLA class I and class II types, where available, came from metadata supplied by the sample provider rather than from assay-based typing. Study-level results and caveats: The amount of clinical and demographic metadata varied by source and participant and was provided uncurated.

Regarding this clone: This receptor's antigen is unknown. Within one base of it there is no much larger clone, and no base qualities were kept.

The collaborating institutions used their own protocols to collect whole blood in K2EDTA tubes. For TCRbeta analysis, collaborators shipped samples in one of three forms: frozen whole blood, isolated PBMCs, or DNA extracted from either of those sample types. TCRbeta CDR3 regions were amplified from genomic DNA by means of the immunoSEQ Assay, a bias-controlled multiplex PCR. On the study's bioinformatics: The number of nucleated cells in each sample was estimated by amplification of reference gene primers within the assay. To quantify the absolute abundance of each unique TCRbeta CDR3 rearrangement, sequence reads were collapsed and filtered. For each sample, productive Simpson clonality was calculated by taking the square root of Simpson's diversity index across productive rearrangements. TCRdb took this table from immuneACCESS and kept in-frame rearrangements with V and J called. Such tables lack part of the clones; where checked against another copy, unresolved V genes explain under half of the gap, and the rest is unexplained. The V and J calls and clone size are taken from that table; D and trimming were inferred from the DNA. This sample gives about 53,000 clones in total; around nine tenths of them show up just once. The ten top clones hold approximately 2.8% of the sample.

Measured from the cysteine to the phenylalanine, the CDR3 is 13 residues long. The retained sequence is limited to the CDR3, 39 bases, with the frame set at the first base. Cut back by 0 bases and 8 bases, the V and J ends lie 10 bases apart. The germline V gene encodes CDR1 SGHAT and CDR2 FQDESV (reference sequence). The sequenced sample was peripheral blood. This sequence was found in a human donor in a cohort sampled during active COVID-19. This chain joins TRBV11-1 to TRBJ1-1; too little of a D gene remains to name it. The DNA sequence follows: TGTGCCAGCAGCTTAGCGCTACAGAGAGAAGCTTTCTTT. It codes for CASSLALQREAFF.